The next 19 T cell receptor beta chains were all read from a single sample in a study of cytomegalovirus exposure and HLA in healthy donors. The primer mix had 60 Vbeta and 13 Jbeta primers. Data came from immunoSEQ multiplex PCR; TCRdb stores just in-frame clones and leaves some out. The data hold about 200,000 clones, with 87% observed a single time. The sample consisted of PBMCs. The receptors originated from a man aged 25 to 45 in good health and CMV-seronegative.

This rearrangement joins TRBV6-5 to TRBJ1-5; D is ambiguous. Germline-derived CDR1 and CDR2 are MNHEY and SVGAGI. CDR3 length: 15 amino acids. Between the trimmed V and J ends, which lost 0 bases and 6 bases, there was a span of 12 bases. The CDR3 is CASSYSPKEAQPQHF. The CDR3 nucleotides are TGTGCCAGCAGTTACTCCCCTAAGGAGGCTCAGCCCCAGCATTTT.

This clone was seen more than once but under ten times. The chain uses TRBV7-2 and TRBJ2-5; no definite D call. Trimming left V 5 bases short and J 2 bases short, with 9 bases between. CDR3 length: 13 amino acids. The V gene's germline CDR1 is SGHTA and CDR2 FQGNSA. CDR3 DNA: TGTGCCAGCAGCCTGACACCTCAAGAGACCCAGTACTTC. This codes for CASSLTPQETQYF.

This clone was observed a single time. The chain carries TRBV27 and TRBJ2-1; 11 nucleotides match TRBD1. This CDR3 region has 15 residues. The V segment lost 6 bases and the J segment 7 bases; nucleotides outside the gene matches: 8. Germline V gene data show CDR1 as MNHEY and CDR2 as SMNVEV (reference sequence). The CDR3 DNA is TGTGCCAGCAGGACACCGGGACAGGGGGTAAATGAGCAGTTCTTC. It encodes CASRTPGQGVNEQFF.

This clone showed up just once. V usage is TRBV7-9 and J usage is TRBJ2-1, with 8 bases identical to TRBD1. The CDR3 has 15 residues. J was trimmed by 0 bases and V by 4 bases; bases with no gene match: 2. Germline V CDR1 and CDR2: SEHNR, FQNEAQ (reference sequence). The CDR3 nucleotides read TGTGCCAGCAGCTCCGACAGGGGCTCCTACAATGAGCAGTTCTTC. As protein: CASSSDRGSYNEQFF.

V gene TRBV5-5 combines with J gene TRBJ1-5; D ambiguous. Germline V gene sequence: CDR1 SGHKS, CDR2 YYEKEE (reference sequence). V gave up 1 base and J gave up 9 bases, with 14 bases separating them. This CDR3 is built from 14 residues. The CDR3 nucleotides are TGTGCCAGCAGCTTGTTGGCCGGGGAAGGGCCCCAGCATTTT. Translating gives CASSLLAGEGPQHF.

As concerns this clone: The junction departs from the called germline gene at one end, perhaps through a read error. The chain is built from TRBV7-9 and TRBJ2-1; D gene ambiguous. The germline gives CDR1 SEHNR, CDR2 FQNEAQ (reference sequence). This CDR3 region has 15 residues. Written as DNA, the CDR3 is TGTTCCAGCAGCCCCGTTAGTCCCACCTACAATGAGCAGTTCTTC. This encodes CSSSPVSPTYNEQFF.

The rearrangement uses TRBV7-9 and TRBJ1-1; D is undetermined. The CDR3 has 14 amino acids. The germline CDR1 and CDR2 sequences are SEHNR and FQNEAQ (reference sequence). The V and J ends lost 7 bases and 1 base respectively, with 13 bases between them. The CDR3 coding sequence is TGTGCCAGCAATGTTGGCCCCTCGAACACTGAAGCTTTCTTT. Residues: CASNVGPSNTEAFF.

This clone appeared a single time. This chain links TRBV5-1 with TRBJ1-2; 9 bases line up with TRBD1. CDR3 length: 13 amino acids. The J segment lost 8 bases and the V segment lost 4 bases, leaving 6 bases of the junction unmatched. Germline V gene data show CDR1 as SGHRS and CDR2 as YFSETQ. The CDR3 region has the DNA TGCGCCAGCAGCCAACAGGGGGCCGGCGGCTACACCTTC. As protein: CASSQQGAGGYTF.

V is TRBV7-9 and J is TRBJ1-1, with 7 bases identical to TRBD1. With V trimmed by 5 bases and J by 3 bases, 6 bases remained unmatched. From germline, CDR1 is SEHNR and CDR2 FQNEAQ (reference sequence). The CDR3 extends over 14 amino acids. CDR3 nucleotide sequence: TGTGCCAGCAGCCCCCAGACAGGGCACACTGAAGCTTTCTTT. Translating gives CASSPQTGHTEAFF.

The chain combines TRBV2 with TRBJ1-4; a possible D gene is TRBD1 (5 bases). Trimming shortened V by 9 bases and J by 7 bases, and 21 bases separated the two germline ends. The CDR3 is made up of 15 amino acids. Germline CDR1 and CDR2: SNHLY and FYNNEI. The CDR3 coding sequence is TGTGCCAGTCTCGCGTTAACGGGGGGTTTTGAAAAACTGTTTTTT. Amino acid sequence: CASLALTGGFEKLFF.

J is TRBJ1-2 and V is TRBV28, with 8 bases identical to TRBD1. J gave up 5 bases and V 5 bases, and 4 bases lay outside the gene matches. Germline-derived CDR1 and CDR2 are MDHEN and SYDVKM. The CDR3 length is 13 residues. The CDR3 here is CASSGQGPYGYTF. The CDR3 DNA reads TGTGCCAGCAGTGGACAGGGACCGTATGGCTACACCTTC.

The rearrangement uses TRBV7-9 and TRBJ2-7, with a possible D match to TRBD1 (6 bases). The V gene lost 8 bases and the J gene lost 3 bases, with 11 bases spanning the gap. Germline CDR1 SEHNR, CDR2 FQNEAQ (reference sequence). This CDR3 region has 12 residues. Here the CDR3 DNA reads TGTGCCAGCTACAGGGTGGGCTACGAGCAGTACTTC. It yields the protein CASYRVGYEQYF.

The V call is TRBV9, the J call TRBJ1-1, with D perhaps matching TRBD1 (5 bases). Trimming removed 0 bases at V and 5 bases at J, with 11 bases between. The CDR3 is 14 residues long. Germline V lookup: CDR1 SGDLS, CDR2 YYNGEE. Here the CDR3 DNA reads TGTGCCAGCAGCGTAGTTCGGGGGAAAACTGAAGCTTTCTTT. Translating it yields CASSVVRGKTEAFF.

This chain joins TRBV18 and TRBJ2-7, with 7 bases lining up with TRBD2. The germline CDR1 and CDR2 sequences are KGHSH and LQKENI. The V segment lost 6 bases and the J segment 1 base; nucleotides outside the gene matches: 6. CDR3 size: 14 residues. CDR3 nucleotides: TGTGCCAGCTCCCCGCGGGAGCGTTCCTACGAGCAGTACTTC. Protein sequence: CASSPRERSYEQYF.

V usage is TRBV2 and J usage is TRBJ2-5; 11 nucleotides line up with TRBD2. The DNA end is a closer match to TRBJ2-7, so the J assignment may be wrong. The CDR3 length is 14 residues. Germline V CDR1 and CDR2: SNHLY, FYNNEI. The CDR3 region is CACGTSGSPYEQYF. CDR3 nucleotide sequence: TGTGCCTGTGGGACTAGCGGTAGCCCCTACGAGCAGTACTTC.

This chain joins TRBV25-1 and TRBJ2-5, with TRBD1 identical over 7 bases. This CDR3 contains 13 residues. Germline V lookup: CDR1 MGHDK, CDR2 SYGVNS. The V segment lost 5 bases and the J segment 5 bases; nucleotides outside the gene matches: 5. CDR3 loop: CASSTTGKETQYF. CDR3 DNA: TGTGCCAGCAGTACGACAGGGAAGGAGACCCAGTACTTC.

This clone rates as medium-sized. CDR3 coding DNA: TGTGCCAGCAGCCAAGAAACCAGGGCCGCTGAAGCTTTCTTT. As protein: CASSQETRAAEAFF. This chain connects TRBV4-2 to TRBJ1-1; TRBD1 is a possible D gene (5 bases). Per germline, CDR1 LGHNA and CDR2 YNFKEQ. CDR3 length equals 14 residues. V lost 0 bases, J lost 6 bases, and 11 bases lay in between.

This sequence joins TRBV9 and TRBJ1-1; TRBD1 aligns across 7 bases. CDR3 length: 15 residues. V lost 4 bases and J lost 4; bases outside the gene matches: 10. Looked up from germline, CDR1 is SGDLS and CDR2 is YYNGEE. CDR3 loop: CASSSRKGAVTEAFF. The CDR3 nucleotides read TGTGCCAGCAGCAGCCGCAAGGGGGCGGTCACTGAAGCTTTCTTT.

J is TRBJ2-3 and V is TRBV11-2; D is possibly TRBD2 (5 bases). Germline V lookup: CDR1 SGHAT, CDR2 FQNNGV. Trimming took 4 bases from V and 2 from J, leaving 13 bases between them. The CDR3 spans 15 residues. The CDR3 loop is CASSSRGLFTDTQYF. The DNA of the CDR3 is TGTGCCAGCAGCTCTAGAGGACTTTTCACAGATACGCAGTATTTT.